This T cell receptor beta chain was captured by sequencing in a study of blood T cell repertoires in COVID-19. About the research overall: Sites across the United States, Italy and Spain contributed samples from acute and convalescent COVID-19. From T cells, B-cell-depleted T cells, or PBMCs came the material, which was cDNA or gDNA.

Per the original methods: Cell counts per sample came from amplifying reference gene primers. Assay: immunoSEQ multiplex PCR; the TCRdb copy retains only in-frame clones and omits some. V and J calls and clone size are those listed in that table; D and trimming were worked out from the DNA. The data hold tens of thousands of clones, with approximately 83% observed a single time. V lost 4 bases and J lost 3, with 13 bases in between. This CDR3 has 14 amino acids. Germline V gene sequence: CDR1 KGHSH, CDR2 LQKENI. The source of this sequence is a human donor in a cohort sampled during active COVID-19. Sample: peripheral blood. The chain carries TRBV18 and TRBJ2-7; D not certain. The CDR3 spells CASSQSLSGYEQYF. As DNA, the CDR3 is TGTGCCAGCTCACAATCCCTCTCGGGCTACGAGCAGTACTTC.